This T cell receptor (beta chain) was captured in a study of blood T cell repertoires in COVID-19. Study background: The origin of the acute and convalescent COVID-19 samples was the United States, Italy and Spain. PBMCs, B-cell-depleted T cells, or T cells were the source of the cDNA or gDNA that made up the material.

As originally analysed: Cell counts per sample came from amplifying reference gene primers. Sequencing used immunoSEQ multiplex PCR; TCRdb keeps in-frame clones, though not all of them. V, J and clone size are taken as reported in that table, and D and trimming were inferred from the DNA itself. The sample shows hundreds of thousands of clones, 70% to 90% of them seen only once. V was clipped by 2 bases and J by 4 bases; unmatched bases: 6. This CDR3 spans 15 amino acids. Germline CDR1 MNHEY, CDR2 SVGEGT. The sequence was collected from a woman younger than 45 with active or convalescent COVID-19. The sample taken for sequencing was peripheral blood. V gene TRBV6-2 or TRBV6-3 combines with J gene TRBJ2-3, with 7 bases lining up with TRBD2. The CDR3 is CASSYGGSPPDTQYF. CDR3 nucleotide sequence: TGTGCCAGCAGTTACGGCGGGAGTCCGCCAGATACGCAGTATTTT.